The next 19 T cell receptor beta chains were all read from a single sample in a study of shared clonotypes between healthy human individuals (dated by TCRdb to 2020 to 2022). The method behind the library was the immunoSEQ multiplex PCR assay. TCRdb re-hosts the immuneACCESS table, in-frame sequences only. Its copies lack some clones; in the studies checked, an unresolved V gene accounts for under half of them, and the cause for the rest is not known. The sample profile shows 2,500,000 or so clones; 90% to 95% of them were found once. The top ten constitute approximately 0.35% of the sample. Sequencing was carried out using naive CD4+ T cells from PBMCs. Explained via the paper, the cell subset or site label denotes: CD45RA+ positively selected. The receptors derive from a man between 18 and 35 years old in good health. Some clones in this sample may be carry-over from other donors' samples.

The chain couples TRBV7-3 to TRBJ2-1, with TRBD2 matching 9 bases. The CDR3 loop spans 16 amino acids. CDR1 is SGHTA and CDR2 is FQGTGA in the germline V gene. Losses at the gene ends were 5 bases for V and 7 bases for J; bases not matched to a gene: 12. The CDR3 DNA reads TGTGCCAGCAGCCCCGGAGGTAGCGGGAGAGGAAATGAGCAGTTCTTC. Its translation is CASSPGGSGRGNEQFF.

This chain uses TRBV10-3 with TRBJ1-1; D not certain. Trimming shortened V by 7 bases and J by 0 bases, and 9 bases separated the two germline ends. Germline CDR1 and CDR2: ENHRY and SYGVKD. The length of the CDR3 is 13 residues. In nucleotides, the CDR3 is TGTGCCATCACCCCGTCCGTGAACACTGAAGCTTTCTTT. This gives the protein CAITPSVNTEAFF.

Comments on this clone: Within the sample, other DNA sequences also encode this same CDR3. The gene calls are TRBV7-3 and TRBJ2-5, with a weak D call TRBD2 (5 bases). The CDR3 has 13 amino acids. Germline CDR1 and CDR2: SGHTA and FQGTGA. The V gene lost 5 bases and the J gene lost 5 bases, with 12 bases spanning the gap. The DNA of the CDR3 is TGTGCCAGCAGCCCCGGGCCGGGGGAGACCCAGTACTTC. This gives the protein CASSPGPGETQYF.

The rearrangement uses TRBV30 and TRBJ1-5; TRBD1 matches at 12 bases. V gave up 3 bases and J gave up 6 bases; unmatched junction bases: 12. Germline V gene data show CDR1 as GTSNPN and CDR2 as SVGIG (reference sequence). This CDR3 is built from 17 residues. In DNA, the CDR3 is TGTGCCTGGAGCCCAGGGAGCCGGGACAGGGGGCCTCAGCCCCAGCATTTT. As protein: CAWSPGSRDRGPQPQHF.

The V and J genes are TRBV10-3 and TRBJ2-2; 8 nucleotides match TRBD1. Germline V gene data show CDR1 as ENHRY and CDR2 as SYGVKD. V gave up 11 bases and J gave up 4 bases; unmatched junction bases: 6. The CDR3 is made up of 13 amino acids. As DNA, the CDR3 is TGTGCCGCGGGGACAGGAATCACCGGGGAGCTGTTTTTT. Translation: CAAGTGITGELFF.

V usage is TRBV5-3 and J usage is TRBJ2-7; a possible D gene is TRBD2 (6 bases). TRBV5-3 falls under the ORF class, with uncertain function. Trimming removed 4 bases from V and 4 bases from J, with 12 bases in between. This CDR3 has 13 amino acids. The CDR3 spells CARSAPREYEQYF. CDR3 coding DNA: TGTGCCAGAAGCGCGCCCCGGGAGTACGAGCAGTACTTC.

About this clone: The sample has other DNA sequences that encode this CDR3 too. J is TRBJ1-1 and V is TRBV29-1, with D hard to call. The CDR3 is made up of 13 amino acids. In germline, CDR1 is SQVTM, CDR2 ANQGSEA. Between the trimmed V and J ends, which lost 6 bases and 0 bases, there was a span of 11 bases. The CDR3 DNA is TGCAGCGTCGGAGGGTTGATGAACACTGAAGCTTTCTTT. This gives the protein CSVGGLMNTEAFF.

This chain joins TRBV7-2 and TRBJ1-2; no clear D gene. Trimming left V 1 base short and J 5 bases short, with 14 bases between. The CDR3 covers 15 residues. Germline loops: CDR1 SGHTA, CDR2 FQGNSA. The CDR3 coding sequence is TGTGCCAGCAGCTTAGTGGTACTGGGGTCTTATGGCTACACCTTC. Residues: CASSLVVLGSYGYTF.

CDR3 nucleotide sequence: TGTGCCAGCAGGGGTGGCCGAGAGACCCAGTACTTC. This sequence encodes CASRGGRETQYF. V gene TRBV27 combines with J gene TRBJ2-5; D gene uncertain. Germline lookup yields CDR1 MNHEY and CDR2 SMNVEV (reference sequence). V gave up 6 bases and J gave up 4 bases, with 9 bases separating them. The CDR3 covers 12 residues.

This clone was seen a single time. The rearrangement links TRBV25-1 to TRBJ1-2; possibly TRBD1 for D (5 bases). There are 15 residues in the CDR3. Germline V gives CDR1 MGHDK, CDR2 SYGVNS. The ends were cut back, 5 bases at V and 0 bases at J, with 13 bases in the middle. CDR3 loop: CASSPRGEANYGYTF. The CDR3, as DNA: TGTGCCAGCAGTCCACGAGGGGAAGCTAACTATGGCTACACCTTC.

V gene TRBV29-1 combines with J gene TRBJ1-1; a weak D match, TRBD1 (5 bases). V dropped 4 bases and J dropped 1 base, with 16 bases sitting between them. The CDR3 contains 15 residues. Germline-derived CDR1 and CDR2 are SQVTM and ANQGSEA. The CDR3 nucleotides are TGCAGCGTTGGAGTGGTGCCAGGGTCGAACACTGAAGCTTTCTTT. As protein: CSVGVVPGSNTEAFF.

This chain links TRBV9 with TRBJ2-3, with 7 bases that match TRBD2. Trimming at V came to 0 bases and at J to 4 bases, leaving 8 bases not matched to a gene. This CDR3 region has 16 residues. CDR1 and CDR2 (germline): SGDLS, YYNGEE. CDR3 in DNA: TGTGCCAGCAGCGTAGTTGTGGGAGGGCCGGCAGATACGCAGTATTTT. Encoded protein: CASSVVVGGPADTQYF.

The chain links TRBV7-2 to TRBJ2-3, with D unresolved. There are 14 residues in the CDR3. V was pared by 11 bases and J by 1 base, with 16 bases between. CDR1 and CDR2 from the germline V gene are SGHTA and FQGNSA. The CDR3 loop reads CALDNVPGTDTQYF. CDR3 DNA sequence: TGTGCCCTCGACAACGTCCCAGGCACAGATACGCAGTATTTT.

V gene TRBV5-1 combines with J gene TRBJ2-5, with 11 nucleotides matching TRBD1. Unmatched junction bases numbered 1, after V lost 3 bases and J lost 3 bases. The CDR3 loop spans 14 amino acids. Germline loops: CDR1 SGHRS, CDR2 YFSETQ. The CDR3 is CASSWTGGKETQYF. The CDR3 bases are TGCGCCAGCAGCTGGACAGGGGGCAAAGAGACCCAGTACTTC.

This sequence joins TRBV6-1 and TRBJ1-3, with D uncertain. From germline, CDR1 is MNHNS and CDR2 SASEGT. This CDR3 contains 16 residues. Trimming left V 2 bases short and J 4 bases short, with 15 bases between. The CDR3 is CASSELDWQIGNTIYF. For the CDR3, the DNA is TGTGCCAGCAGTGAATTAGATTGGCAGATCGGAAACACCATATATTTT.

The chain couples TRBV6-5 to TRBJ2-7; D is perhaps TRBD1 (6 bases). From germline, CDR1 is MNHEY and CDR2 SVGAGI. The CDR3 has 15 amino acids. V lost 6 bases and J lost 3, with 18 bases in between. DNA for the CDR3: TGTGCCAGCAGAAGACACAGGGAGATTCACTACGAGCAGTACTTC. Translating it yields CASRRHREIHYEQYF.

V is TRBV6-1 and J is TRBJ2-2; 10 positions match TRBD1. Per germline, CDR1 MNHNS and CDR2 SASEGT. The CDR3 contains 15 residues. The V and J ends lost 7 bases and 2 bases, in that order; junction bases with no gene match: 4. CDR3 loop: CASTGTGDNTGELFF. CDR3 in DNA: TGTGCCAGCACCGGGACAGGGGACAACACCGGGGAGCTGTTTTTT.

This chain connects TRBV6-5 to TRBJ1-6, with 9 bases identical to TRBD1. Per germline, CDR1 MNHEY and CDR2 SVGAGI. This CDR3 comprises 15 residues. V trimming: 6 bases; J trimming: 6 bases; junction bases outside the gene matches: 6. The CDR3 loop is CASSSTGGGNSPLHF. DNA of the CDR3: TGTGCCAGCAGCTCGACAGGGGGAGGTAATTCACCCCTCCACTTT.

The J gene is TRBJ1-2, the V gene TRBV10-1, with D unresolved. Trimming took off 0 bases at V and 4 bases at J, with 18 bases between the two ends. CDR1 and CDR2 from the germline V gene are WNHNN and SYGVQD (reference sequence). The CDR3 is 17 amino acids. The CDR3 DNA reads TGCGCCAGCAGTGAGTCGAGGTTAGTGGCAGTCCCCTATGGCTACACCTTC. It yields the protein CASSESRLVAVPYGYTF.